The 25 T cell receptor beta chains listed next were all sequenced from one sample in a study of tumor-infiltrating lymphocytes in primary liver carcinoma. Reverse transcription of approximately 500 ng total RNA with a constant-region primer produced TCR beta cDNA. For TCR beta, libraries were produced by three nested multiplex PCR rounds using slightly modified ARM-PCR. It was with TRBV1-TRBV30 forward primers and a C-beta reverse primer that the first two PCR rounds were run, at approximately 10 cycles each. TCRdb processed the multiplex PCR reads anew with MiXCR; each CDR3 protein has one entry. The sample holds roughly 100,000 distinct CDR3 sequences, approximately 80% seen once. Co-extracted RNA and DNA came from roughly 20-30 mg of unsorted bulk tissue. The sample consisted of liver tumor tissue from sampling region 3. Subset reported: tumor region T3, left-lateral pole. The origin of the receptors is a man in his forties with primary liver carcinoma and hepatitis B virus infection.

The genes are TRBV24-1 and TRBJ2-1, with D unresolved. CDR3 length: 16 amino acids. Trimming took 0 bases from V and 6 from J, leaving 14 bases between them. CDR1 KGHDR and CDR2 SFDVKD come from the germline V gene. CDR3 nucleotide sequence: TGTGCCACCAGTGATTTGTTAGGAGACGACATCAATGAGCAGTTCTTC. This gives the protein CATSDLLGDDINEQFF.

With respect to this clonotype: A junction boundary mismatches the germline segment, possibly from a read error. As DNA, the CDR3 is TGCGCCAGCAGCTTAGTCGGAGGGTTCAACAATGATCAGTTCTTC. Translation gives CASSLVGGFNNDQFF. V gene TRBV5-1 combines with J gene TRBJ2-1, with TRBD2 as a possible D gene (6 bases). Germline lookup yields CDR1 SGHRS and CDR2 YFSETQ. The CDR3 length is 15 residues.

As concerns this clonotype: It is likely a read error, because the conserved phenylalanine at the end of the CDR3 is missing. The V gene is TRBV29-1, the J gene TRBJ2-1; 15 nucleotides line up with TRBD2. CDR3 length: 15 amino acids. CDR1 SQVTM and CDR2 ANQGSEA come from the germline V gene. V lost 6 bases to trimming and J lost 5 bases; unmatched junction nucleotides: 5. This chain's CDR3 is CSVGLAGGFHNEQFI. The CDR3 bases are TGCAGCGTCGGACTAGCGGGAGGGTTCCACAATGAGCAGTTCATC.

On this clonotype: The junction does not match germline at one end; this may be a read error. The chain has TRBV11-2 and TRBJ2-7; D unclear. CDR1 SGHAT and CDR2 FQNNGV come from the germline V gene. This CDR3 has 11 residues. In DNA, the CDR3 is TGTGCCAGCAATTTATCCTACGATCAGTACTTC. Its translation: CASNLSYDQYF.

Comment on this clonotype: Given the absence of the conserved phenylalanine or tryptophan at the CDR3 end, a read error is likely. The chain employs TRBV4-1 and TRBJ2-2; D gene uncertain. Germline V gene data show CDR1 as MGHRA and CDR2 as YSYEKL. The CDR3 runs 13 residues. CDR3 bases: TGCGCCAGCGGCCAACCGAACACCGGGGAGCTGTTTCTC. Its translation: CASGQPNTGELFL.

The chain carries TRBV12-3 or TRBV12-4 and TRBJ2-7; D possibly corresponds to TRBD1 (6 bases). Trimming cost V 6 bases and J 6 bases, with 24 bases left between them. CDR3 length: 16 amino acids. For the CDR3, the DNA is TGTGCCAGCAGCTTCCCAGGCCCGACAGGAATGGGCGAGCAGTACTTC. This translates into CASSFPGPTGMGEQYF.

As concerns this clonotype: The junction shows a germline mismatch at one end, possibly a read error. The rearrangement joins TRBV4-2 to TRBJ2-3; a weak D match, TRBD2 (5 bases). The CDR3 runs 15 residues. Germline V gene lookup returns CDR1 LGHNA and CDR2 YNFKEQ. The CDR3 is CASSLRGQSTDKQYF. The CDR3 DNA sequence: TGTGCCAGCAGTCTAAGAGGGCAGAGTACAGATAAGCAGTATTTT.

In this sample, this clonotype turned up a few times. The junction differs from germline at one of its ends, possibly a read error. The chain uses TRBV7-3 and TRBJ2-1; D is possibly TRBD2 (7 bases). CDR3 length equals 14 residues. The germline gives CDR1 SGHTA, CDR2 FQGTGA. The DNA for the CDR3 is TGTGCCAGTAGCTTGACAAGGGGGGGGGGTGAGCAGTTCTTC. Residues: CASSLTRGGGEQFF.

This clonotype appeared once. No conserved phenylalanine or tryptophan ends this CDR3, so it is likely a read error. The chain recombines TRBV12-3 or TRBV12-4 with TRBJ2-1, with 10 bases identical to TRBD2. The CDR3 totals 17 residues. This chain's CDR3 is CTSSFTSGIRSYNEQFL. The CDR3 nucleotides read TGTACCAGCAGTTTCACTAGCGGGATAAGGTCCTACAATGAGCAGTTCTTA.

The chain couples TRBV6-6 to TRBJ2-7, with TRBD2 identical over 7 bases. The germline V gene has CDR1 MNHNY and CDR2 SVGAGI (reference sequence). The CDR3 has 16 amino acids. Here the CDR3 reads CDCSYSIPGAGDPIYF. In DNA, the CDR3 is TGTGACTGCAGTTACTCTATCCCCGGGGCGGGGGACCCTATATACTTC.

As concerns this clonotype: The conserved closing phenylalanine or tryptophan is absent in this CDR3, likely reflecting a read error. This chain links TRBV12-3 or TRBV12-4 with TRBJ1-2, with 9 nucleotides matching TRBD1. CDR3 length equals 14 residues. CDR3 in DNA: TGTACCAGCAGCCGGGGACAGGGCTTGTATGGCTACACCGTC. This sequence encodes CTSSRGQGLYGYTV.

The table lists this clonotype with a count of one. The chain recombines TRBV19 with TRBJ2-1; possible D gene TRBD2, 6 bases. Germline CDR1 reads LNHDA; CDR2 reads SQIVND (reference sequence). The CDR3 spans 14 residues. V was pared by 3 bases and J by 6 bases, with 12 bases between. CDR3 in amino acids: CASSIWGGTNEQFF. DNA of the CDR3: TGTGCCAGTAGTATCTGGGGCGGGACCAATGAGCAGTTCTTC.

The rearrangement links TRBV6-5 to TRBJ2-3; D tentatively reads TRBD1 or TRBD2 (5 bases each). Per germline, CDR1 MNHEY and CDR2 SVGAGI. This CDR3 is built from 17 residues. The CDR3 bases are TGTCCCGGCAGTTCACTCCCCCTAAGCGAGGGGACAGATACGCAGTATTTT. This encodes CPGSSLPLSEGTDTQYF.

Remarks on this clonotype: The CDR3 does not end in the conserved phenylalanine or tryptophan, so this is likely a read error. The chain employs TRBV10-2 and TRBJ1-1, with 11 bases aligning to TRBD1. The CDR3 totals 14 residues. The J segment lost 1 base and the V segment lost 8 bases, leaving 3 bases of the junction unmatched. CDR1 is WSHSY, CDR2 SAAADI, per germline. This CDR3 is CASGQGATNTEAFY. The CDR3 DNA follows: TGCGCCAGCGGACAGGGGGCAACGAACACTGAAGCTTTCTAT.

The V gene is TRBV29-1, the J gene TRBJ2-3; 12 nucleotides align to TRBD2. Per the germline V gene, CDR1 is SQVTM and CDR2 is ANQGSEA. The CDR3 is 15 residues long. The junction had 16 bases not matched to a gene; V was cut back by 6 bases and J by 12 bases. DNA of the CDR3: TGCAGCGTACAGACTAGCGGGAGTTGGAAAGGTACACAGTATTTT. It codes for CSVQTSGSWKGTQYF.

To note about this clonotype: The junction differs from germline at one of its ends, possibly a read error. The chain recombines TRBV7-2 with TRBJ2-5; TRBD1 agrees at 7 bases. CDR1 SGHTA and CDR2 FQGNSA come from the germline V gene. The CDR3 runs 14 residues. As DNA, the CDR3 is TGTGTCAGCAGCTTGAACAGGGGTAAAGAGACCCAGTACTTC. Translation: CVSSLNRGKETQYF.

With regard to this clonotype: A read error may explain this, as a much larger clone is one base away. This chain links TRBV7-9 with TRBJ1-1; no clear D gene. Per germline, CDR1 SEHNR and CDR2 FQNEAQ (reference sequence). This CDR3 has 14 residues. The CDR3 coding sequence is TGTGCCAGCAGCTTAGGGACGGCGAACGCTGAAGCTTTCTTT. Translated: CASSLGTANAEAFF. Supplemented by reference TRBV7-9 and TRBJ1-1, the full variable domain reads DTGVSQNPRHKITKRGQNVTFRCDPISEHNRLYWYRQTLGQGPEFLTYFQNEAQLEKSRLLSDRFSAERPKGSFSTLEIQRTEQGDSAMYLCASSLGTANAEAFFGQGTRLTVV.

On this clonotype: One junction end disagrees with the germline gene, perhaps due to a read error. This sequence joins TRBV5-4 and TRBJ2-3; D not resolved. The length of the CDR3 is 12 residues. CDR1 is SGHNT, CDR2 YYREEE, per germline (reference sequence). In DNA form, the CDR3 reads TGTGCCAGCAGCTTAAGCACAGAAACGCAGTATTTT. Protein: CASSLSTETQYF. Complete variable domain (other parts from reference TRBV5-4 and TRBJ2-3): ETGVTQSPTHLIKTRGQQVTLRCSSQSGHNTVSWYQQALGQGPQFIFQYYREEENGRGNFPPRFSGLQFPNYSSELNVNALELDDSALYLCASSLSTETQYFGPGTRLTVL.

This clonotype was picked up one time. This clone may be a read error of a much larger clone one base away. CDR3 residues: CSVSSGLAGLNTGELFF. The CDR3 DNA follows: TGCAGTGTTTCCTCAGGACTAGCGGGTTTGAACACCGGGGAGCTGTTTTTT. This sequence joins TRBV20-1 and TRBJ2-2; 11 nucleotides match TRBD2. CDR1 is DFQATT, CDR2 SNEGSKA, per germline (reference sequence). J gave up 1 base and V 7 bases, and 11 bases lay outside the gene matches. CDR3 length equals 17 residues.

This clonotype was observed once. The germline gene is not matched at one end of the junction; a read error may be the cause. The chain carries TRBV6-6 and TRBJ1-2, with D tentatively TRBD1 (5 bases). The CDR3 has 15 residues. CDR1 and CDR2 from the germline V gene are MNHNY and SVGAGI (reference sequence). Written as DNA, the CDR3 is TGTGTCAGCACTCGTGGAATGGACACTCAGTATGGCTACACCTTC. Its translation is CVSTRGMDTQYGYTF.

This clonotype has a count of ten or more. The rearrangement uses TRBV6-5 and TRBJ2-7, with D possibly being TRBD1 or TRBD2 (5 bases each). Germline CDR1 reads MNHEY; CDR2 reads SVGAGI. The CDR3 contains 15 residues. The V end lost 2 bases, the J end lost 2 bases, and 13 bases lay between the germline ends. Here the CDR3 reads CASSYEGGGAYEQYF. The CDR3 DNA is TGTGCCAGCAGTTACGAGGGTGGGGGAGCCTACGAGCAGTACTTC.

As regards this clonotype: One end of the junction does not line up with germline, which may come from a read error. The CDR3 loop reads CNVEDGLVGSYEQYF. The CDR3 coding sequence is TGCAACGTTGAAGATGGTCTAGTGGGGTCCTACGAGCAGTACTTC. The chain combines TRBV29-1 with TRBJ2-7; no definite D call. CDR3 size: 15 residues. Germline V gene data show CDR1 as SQVTM and CDR2 as ANQGSEA.

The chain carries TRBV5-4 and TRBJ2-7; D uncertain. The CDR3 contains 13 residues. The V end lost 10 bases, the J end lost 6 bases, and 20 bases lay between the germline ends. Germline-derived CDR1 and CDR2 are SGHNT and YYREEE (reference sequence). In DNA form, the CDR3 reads TGTGCCGGCAACTTCGCCTCACCAGGCGAGCAGTACTTC. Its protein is CAGNFASPGEQYF.

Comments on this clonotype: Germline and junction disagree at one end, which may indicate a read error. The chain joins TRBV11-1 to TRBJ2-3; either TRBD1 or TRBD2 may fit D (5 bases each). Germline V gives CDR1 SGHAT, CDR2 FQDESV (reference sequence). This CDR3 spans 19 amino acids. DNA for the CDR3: TGTACCAGCAGCTCTGGGGGAAGCTCTGTTGGAGCCCACACGGATACGCAGTATTTT. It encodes CTSSSGGSSVGAHTDTQYF.

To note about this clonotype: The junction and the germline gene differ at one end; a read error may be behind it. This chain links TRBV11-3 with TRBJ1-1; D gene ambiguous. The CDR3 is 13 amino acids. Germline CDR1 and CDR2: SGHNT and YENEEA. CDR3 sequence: CTSSSGFGNEAFF. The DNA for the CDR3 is TGTACCAGCAGCTCAGGTTTCGGCAATGAAGCTTTCTTT.